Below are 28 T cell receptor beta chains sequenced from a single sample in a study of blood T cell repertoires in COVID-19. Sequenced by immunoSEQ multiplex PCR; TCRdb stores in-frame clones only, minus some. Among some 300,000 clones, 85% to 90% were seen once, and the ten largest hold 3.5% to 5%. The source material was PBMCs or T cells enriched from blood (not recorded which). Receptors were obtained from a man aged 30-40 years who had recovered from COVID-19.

CDR3 sequence (DNA): TGTGCCAGCAGCTTGAGGGACAGGGCCGGCGAGCAGTACTTC. The encoded protein is CASSLRDRAGEQYF. This chain links TRBV5-4 with TRBJ2-7, with 9 bases matching TRBD1. With V trimmed by 1 base and J by 6 bases, 5 bases remained unmatched. Looked up from germline, CDR1 is SGHNT and CDR2 is YYREEE (reference sequence). This CDR3 is built from 14 residues.

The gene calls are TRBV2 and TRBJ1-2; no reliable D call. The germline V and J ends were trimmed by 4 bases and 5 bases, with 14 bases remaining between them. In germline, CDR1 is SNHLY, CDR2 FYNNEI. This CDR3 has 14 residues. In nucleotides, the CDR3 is TGTGCCAGCAGTGGGCCCCAGTATCCATATGGCTACACCTTC. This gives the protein CASSGPQYPYGYTF.

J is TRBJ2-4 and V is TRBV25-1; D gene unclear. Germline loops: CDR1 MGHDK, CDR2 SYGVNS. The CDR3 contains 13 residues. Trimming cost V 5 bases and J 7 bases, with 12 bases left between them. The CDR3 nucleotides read TGTGCCAGCAGTCTGCCAGGTCTGAACATTCAGTACTTC. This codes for CASSLPGLNIQYF.

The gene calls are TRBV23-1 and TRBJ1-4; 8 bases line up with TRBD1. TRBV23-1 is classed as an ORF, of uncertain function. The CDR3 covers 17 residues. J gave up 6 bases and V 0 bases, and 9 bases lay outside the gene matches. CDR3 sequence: CASSQSRTTGVYEKLFF. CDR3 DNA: TGCGCCAGCAGTCAATCGCGTACGACAGGGGTATATGAAAAACTGTTTTTT.

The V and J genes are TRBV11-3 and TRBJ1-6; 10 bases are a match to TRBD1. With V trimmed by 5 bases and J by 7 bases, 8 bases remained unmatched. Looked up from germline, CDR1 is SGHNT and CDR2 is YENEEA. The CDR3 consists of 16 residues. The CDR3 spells CASSPQTGGGNSPLHF. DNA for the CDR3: TGTGCCAGCAGCCCACAGACAGGGGGCGGGAATTCACCCCTCCACTTT.

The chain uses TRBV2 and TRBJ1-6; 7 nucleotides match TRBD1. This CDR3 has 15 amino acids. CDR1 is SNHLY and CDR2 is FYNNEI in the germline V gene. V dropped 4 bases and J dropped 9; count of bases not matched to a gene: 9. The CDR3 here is CASSVPHGQVSPLHF. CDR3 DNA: TGTGCCAGCAGTGTACCCCACGGACAGGTTTCACCCCTCCACTTT. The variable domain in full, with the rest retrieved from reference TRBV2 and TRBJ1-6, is EPEVTQTPSHQVTQMGQEVILRCVPISNHLYFYWYRQILGQKVEFLVSFYNNEISEKSEIFDDQFSVERPDGSNFTLKIRSTKLEDSAMYFCASSVPHGQVSPLHFGNGTRLTVT.

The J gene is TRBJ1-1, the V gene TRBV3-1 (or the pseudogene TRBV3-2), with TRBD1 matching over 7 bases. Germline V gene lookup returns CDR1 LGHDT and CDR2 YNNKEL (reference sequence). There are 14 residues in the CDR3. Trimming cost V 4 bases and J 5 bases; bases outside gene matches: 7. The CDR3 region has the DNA TGTGCCAGCAGCCCTACGACAGGGTCTACTGAAGCTTTCTTT. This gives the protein CASSPTTGSTEAFF.

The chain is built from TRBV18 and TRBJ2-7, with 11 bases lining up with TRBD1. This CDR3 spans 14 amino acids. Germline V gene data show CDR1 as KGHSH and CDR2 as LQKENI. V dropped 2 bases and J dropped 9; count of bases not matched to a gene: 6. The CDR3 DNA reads TGTGCCAGCTCACCAGACCGGACAGGGGGCGTGCAGTACTTC. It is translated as CASSPDRTGGVQYF.

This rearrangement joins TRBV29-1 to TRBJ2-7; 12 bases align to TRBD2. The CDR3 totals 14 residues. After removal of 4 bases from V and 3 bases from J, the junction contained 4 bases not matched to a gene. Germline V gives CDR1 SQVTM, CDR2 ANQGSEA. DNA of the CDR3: TGCAGCGTTGGCACTAGCGGGGGGATCTACGAGCAGTACTTC. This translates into CSVGTSGGIYEQYF.

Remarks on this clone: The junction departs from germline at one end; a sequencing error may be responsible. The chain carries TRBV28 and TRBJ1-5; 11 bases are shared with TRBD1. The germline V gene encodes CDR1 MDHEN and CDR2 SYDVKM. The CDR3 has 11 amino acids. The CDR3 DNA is TGTGCCAGCGGAGGGACAGGGGGTATTGGATTT. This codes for CASGGTGGIGF. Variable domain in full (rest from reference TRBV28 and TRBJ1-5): DVKVTQSSRYLVKRTGEKVFLECVQDMDHENMFWYRQDPGLGLRLIYFSYDVKMKEKGDIPEGYSVSREKKERFSLILESASTNQTSMYLCASGGTGGIGFGDGTRLSIL.

The chain's CDR3 is CASSLLQGALPHEQYF. CDR3 DNA sequence: TGTGCCAGCAGCCTGTTACAGGGGGCGCTTCCCCACGAGCAGTACTTC. The genes are TRBV7-8 and TRBJ2-7; 9 bases map to TRBD1. The CDR3 extends over 16 amino acids. V gave up 5 bases and J gave up 5 bases; unmatched junction bases: 13. Germline V CDR1 and CDR2: SGHVS, FQNEAQ.

DNA of the CDR3: TGCGCCAGCAGCTTGGCCCCGAGCACTGATCCCTCTAACTATGGCTACACCTTC. Protein product: CASSLAPSTDPSNYGYTF. The rearrangement uses TRBV5-1 and TRBJ1-2, with unresolved D. In germline, CDR1 is SGHRS, CDR2 YFSETQ. The CDR3 is made up of 18 amino acids. The germline V and J ends were trimmed by 0 bases and 0 bases, with 18 bases remaining between them.

The CDR3 loop reads CASSKPPGLADSYEQYF. As DNA, the CDR3 is TGTGCCAGTAGTAAACCCCCTGGACTAGCCGACTCCTACGAGCAGTACTTC. The rearrangement uses TRBV19 and TRBJ2-7; 8 bases match TRBD2. This CDR3 comprises 17 residues. Germline V lookup: CDR1 LNHDA, CDR2 SQIVND (reference sequence). The V and J ends lost 4 bases and 0 bases, in that order; junction bases with no gene match: 11.

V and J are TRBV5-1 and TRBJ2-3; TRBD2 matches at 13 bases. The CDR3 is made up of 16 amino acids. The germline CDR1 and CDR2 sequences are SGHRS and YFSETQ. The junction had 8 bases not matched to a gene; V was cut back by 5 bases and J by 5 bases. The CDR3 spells CASSMIRTSGGDTQYF. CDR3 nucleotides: TGCGCCAGCAGTATGATACGGACTAGCGGGGGAGATACGCAGTATTTT.

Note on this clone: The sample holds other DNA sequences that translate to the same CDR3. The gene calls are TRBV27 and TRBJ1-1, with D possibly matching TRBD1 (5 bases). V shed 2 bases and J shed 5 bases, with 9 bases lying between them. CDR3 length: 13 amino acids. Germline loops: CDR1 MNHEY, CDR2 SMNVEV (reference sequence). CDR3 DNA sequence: TGTGCCAGCAGTTTAGGAGGGGTGACTGAAGCTTTCTTT. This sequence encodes CASSLGGVTEAFF.

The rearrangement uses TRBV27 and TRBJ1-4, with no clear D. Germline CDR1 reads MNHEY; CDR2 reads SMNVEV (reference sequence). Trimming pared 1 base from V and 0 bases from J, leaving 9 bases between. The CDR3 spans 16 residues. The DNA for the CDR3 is TGTGCCAGCAGTTTATTATTCCGTGCAACTAATGAAAAACTGTTTTTT. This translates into CASSLLFRATNEKLFF. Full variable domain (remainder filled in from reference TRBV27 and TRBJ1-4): EAQVTQNPRYLITVTGKKLTVTCSQNMNHEYMSWYRQDPGLGLRQIYYSMNVEVTDKGDVPEGYKVSRKEKRNFPLILESPSPNQTSLYFCASSLLFRATNEKLFFGSGTQLSVL.

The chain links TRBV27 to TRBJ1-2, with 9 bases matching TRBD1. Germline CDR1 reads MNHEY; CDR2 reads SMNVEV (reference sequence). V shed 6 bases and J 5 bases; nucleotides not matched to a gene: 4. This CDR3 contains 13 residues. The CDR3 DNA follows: TGTGCCAGCAGGGGACAGGGCCGTTATGGCTACACCTTC. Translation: CASRGQGRYGYTF.

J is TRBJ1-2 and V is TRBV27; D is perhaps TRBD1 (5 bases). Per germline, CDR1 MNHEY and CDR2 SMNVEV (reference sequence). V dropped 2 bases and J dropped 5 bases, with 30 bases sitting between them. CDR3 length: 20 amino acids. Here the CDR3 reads CASSLTPRGGTRLGEYGYTF. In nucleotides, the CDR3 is TGTGCCAGCAGTTTAACGCCCCGGGGGGGTACACGACTGGGCGAGTATGGCTACACCTTC.

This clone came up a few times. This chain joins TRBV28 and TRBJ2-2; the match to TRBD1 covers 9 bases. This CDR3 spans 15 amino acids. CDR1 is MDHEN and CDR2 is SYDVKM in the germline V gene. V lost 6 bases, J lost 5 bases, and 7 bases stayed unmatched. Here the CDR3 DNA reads TGTGCCAGCAGCCAAAACAGGGGGCGAACCGGGGAGCTGTTTTTT. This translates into CASSQNRGRTGELFF.

The CDR3 here is CASRRTQAHNEQFF. CDR3 nucleotides: TGTGCCAGCAGGAGAACCCAGGCACACAATGAGCAGTTCTTC. The chain has TRBV6-5 and TRBJ2-1; D gene unclear. This CDR3 is 14 amino acids long. Trimming pared 6 bases from V and 5 bases from J, leaving 14 bases between. Germline V gene lookup returns CDR1 MNHEY and CDR2 SVGAGI.

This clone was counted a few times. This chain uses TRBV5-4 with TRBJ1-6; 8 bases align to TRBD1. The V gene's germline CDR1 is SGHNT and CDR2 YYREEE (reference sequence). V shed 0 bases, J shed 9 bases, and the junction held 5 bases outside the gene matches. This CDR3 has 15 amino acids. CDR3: CASSLDRGIGSPLHF. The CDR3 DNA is TGTGCCAGCAGCTTGGACAGGGGGATAGGTTCACCCCTCCACTTT.

CDR3 sequence: CASSVTEGYGYTF. The CDR3 DNA is TGCGCCAGCAGTGTTACAGAGGGCTATGGCTACACCTTC. V gene TRBV10-2 combines with J gene TRBJ1-2; D ambiguous. Germline CDR1 and CDR2: WSHSY and SAAADI. The CDR3 consists of 13 residues. V shed 4 bases and J shed 4 bases, with 10 bases lying between them.

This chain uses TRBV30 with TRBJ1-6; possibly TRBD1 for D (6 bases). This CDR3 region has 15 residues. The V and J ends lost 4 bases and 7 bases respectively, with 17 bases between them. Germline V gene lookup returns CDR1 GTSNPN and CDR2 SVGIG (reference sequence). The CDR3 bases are TGTGCCTGGACCCGCCGGGACACCAAAAATTCACCCCTCCACTTT. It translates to CAWTRRDTKNSPLHF.

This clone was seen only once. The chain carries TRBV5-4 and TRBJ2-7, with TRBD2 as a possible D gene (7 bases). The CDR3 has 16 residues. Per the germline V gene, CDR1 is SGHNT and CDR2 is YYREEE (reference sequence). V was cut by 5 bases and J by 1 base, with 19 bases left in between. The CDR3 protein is CASSSVRGAGSYEQYF. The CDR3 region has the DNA TGTGCCAGCAGTTCTGTACGGGGGGCAGGGTCCTACGAGCAGTACTTC.

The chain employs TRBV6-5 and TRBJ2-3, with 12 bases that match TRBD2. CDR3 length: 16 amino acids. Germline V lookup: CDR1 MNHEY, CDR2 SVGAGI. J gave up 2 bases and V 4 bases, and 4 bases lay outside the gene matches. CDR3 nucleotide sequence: TGTGCCAGCAGTTCCACTAGCGGGGGGCCCACAGATACGCAGTATTTT. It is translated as CASSSTSGGPTDTQYF.

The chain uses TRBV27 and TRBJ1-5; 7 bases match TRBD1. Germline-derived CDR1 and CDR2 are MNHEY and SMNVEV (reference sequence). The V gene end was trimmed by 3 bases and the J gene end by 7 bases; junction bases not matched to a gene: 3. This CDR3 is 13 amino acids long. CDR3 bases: TGTGCCAGCAGTTTTACACAGGGGCAGCCCCAGCATTTT. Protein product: CASSFTQGQPQHF.

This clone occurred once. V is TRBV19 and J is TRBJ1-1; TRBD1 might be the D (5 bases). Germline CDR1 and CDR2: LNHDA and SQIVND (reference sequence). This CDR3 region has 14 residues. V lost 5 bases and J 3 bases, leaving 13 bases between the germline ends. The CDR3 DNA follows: TGTGCCAGTAGTCAACGGGGGAGAGACACTGAAGCTTTCTTT. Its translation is CASSQRGRDTEAFF.

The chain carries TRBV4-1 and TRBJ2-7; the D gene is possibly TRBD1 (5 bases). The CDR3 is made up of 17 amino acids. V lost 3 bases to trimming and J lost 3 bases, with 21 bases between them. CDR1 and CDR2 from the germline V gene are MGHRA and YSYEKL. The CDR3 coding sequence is TGCGCCAGCAGCCACTTCCCAGGGCAGGGTACCTTCTACGAGCAGTACTTC. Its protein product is CASSHFPGQGTFYEQYF.